This TCR beta chain appears in the sequencing data of a study of cytomegalovirus exposure and HLA in healthy donors (dated by TCRdb to about 2017). Concerning the study at large: An earlier analysis of approximately 640 of the donors reported approximately 270 Gb of sequence data and 117 million unique TCR beta sequences from some 180 million T cells. The number of typed donors differed by locus: about 629-630 for A, B, C, DRB1 and DQB1; 522 for DQA1; 606 for DPA1; and roughly 450 for DPB1. Besides the first cohort of approximately 710 subjects, a separate validation cohort made up of 120 different subjects was used. In a later analysis, previously published TCR beta repertoires from 666 donors were re-analyzed and high-resolution HLA genotyping was added so that TCR occurrence patterns could be studied. Roughly 300 gigabases of sequencing data and around 80 million unique TCR sequences made up an early release that covered nearly 650 HLA-typed donors. All discovery cohort repertoires had been generated on a single sequencing platform. Using immunosequencing, the study profiled T cell repertoires from 550 to 750 subjects and related those repertoires to cytomegalovirus serostatus. The later analysis used no new phenotypic data to find candidate immune exposures, relying instead on TCR beta sequences and their occurrence across donors. An earlier analysis of around 580 of the donors used high-throughput TCR beta sequencing to judge whether each TCR beta V gene segment behaved as functional or pseudogenic. A later genetic analysis took genome-wide SNP genotypes for about 55% of the roughly 670 donors and used that subset as a discovery cohort. Among some 400 genotyped donors of the cohort, an average of around 240,000 unique TCR beta nucleotide sequences was sequenced per donor, of which about 19% were non-productive. The aim of the study was to test whether cataloging public T cell receptors could identify signatures of past pathogen exposure. Because of strong linkage in the cohort, roughly 5 DR-DQ haplotypes were treated as single units for association and clustering. Donor age, sex, ethnicity and CMV serostatus were compiled together with the repertoire data. Of the 300 to 400 genotyped donors, approximately 83% fell in the genetic ancestry cluster associated with self-reported Caucasian donors. High-throughput TCR immunosequencing, statistical association of individual TCRs with disease status, and machine learning were combined to predict cytomegalovirus infection status. HLA typing included class I and class II loci at four-digit resolution. What the authors observed across the whole study: In this cohort, only TCR beta chains were sequenced, and detectable features were limited by the absence of alpha or paired-chain data. The only immune exposure information available for the cohort was CMV serostatus. Roughly uniform sequencing depth across donors was assumed in presence/absence analyses, although this assumption may not hold. Correlated functional status among segregating V segments might reflect linkage disequilibrium, but an unknown experimental factor could not be ruled out. A later analysis found that TCR association rates varied across HLA loci, with DRB1 alleles showing the most associated TCRs and HLA-C alleles the fewest. The classifier was reported to diagnose cytomegalovirus status with high specificity and sensitivity in both the original cohort and the validation cohort. Some 15 rarely observed V segments, including chromosome 9 orphons, were excluded from the earlier analysis of a few hundred of the donors because counts were too low. The sequencing pipeline was judged likely to have produced a cluster of highly shared sequence variants as a technical artifact. Most CMV-associated TCR beta chains appeared to be HLA-restricted in a later analysis, and the HLA associations seemed to be driven largely by CMV exposure. In vitro tests confirmed that a few of the cytomegalovirus-associated TCR beta chains recognize cytomegalovirus antigens. In a later analysis, 16,951 TCR beta sequences were associated with specific HLA alleles at a false discovery rate of 0.05. Several of the top co-occurrence clusters appeared to be linked to parvovirus B19, influenza, CMV and Epstein-Barr virus, according to a later analysis. In a later analysis, HLA-associated TCR beta chains were found to be more clonally expanded and to have lower generation probabilities than equally common non-associated chains. A further reported finding was that TCR beta sequences accurately predicted the HLA-A and HLA-B alleles for most subjects in the first cohort. V-gene and J-gene trimming of TCR beta chains was associated with a missense DCLRE1C variant in a later genetic analysis, and the association was replicated in an independent cohort. Most TCR sequences were observed very rarely across donors, whereas some public TCRs were present in many individuals. Because some donors lacked HLA typing at each locus, the association tests relied only on the typed subset. According to a later genetic analysis, donors in an Asian-associated ancestry cluster had fewer N-insertions in productive TCRs than the approximately 700-donor mean. It was suggested by the authors that the approach could potentially be generalized to other disease states and immunological phenotypes. In an earlier analysis of around 600 of the donors, most TCR beta V segments were observed in productive rearrangements about 87% or about 30% of the time, broadly matching IMGT annotations. Assigning TCR associations to individual alleles was difficult when HLA alleles, especially DR and DQ, strongly co-occurred. The study gave a list of 150 to 200 TCR beta chains associated with cytomegalovirus. The 87-base-pair reads could not distinguish some IMGT-functional V segments, including TRBV6-2 and TRBV6-3, so those segments were excluded.

The library was produced with the immunoSEQ multiplex PCR assay. For the multiplex PCR, a mixture combining 60 forward primers for TCR Vbeta segments and 13 reverse primers for TCR Jbeta segments was used. The CDR3 region of rearranged TCR beta genes was amplified from genomic DNA by a multiplex PCR assay. The Illumina HiSeq System was used to sequence the amplified TCR beta libraries as 87-base-pair reads. On the study's bioinformatics: Across the 500 to 700 repertoires, a later analysis counted approximately 83 million unique TCR beta chains, 9.5 million to 13 million of which were shared by at least two donors. Raw reads were error-corrected and collapsed into unique sequences with a nearest-neighbor algorithm that merged closely related sequences to remove PCR and sequencing errors. V, D and J gene segments were assigned by aligning CDR3 sequences to IMGT reference sequences. For a sequence to be retained, at least a six-nucleotide match to both a V gene segment and a J gene segment was required. A rearrangement was called productive if the CDR3 had no stop codons and remained in frame with V and J, and every other rearrangement was called non-productive. CDR3 was defined according to IMGT convention as the region running from the second conserved V-encoded cysteine to the conserved J-encoded phenylalanine. In an earlier analysis of more than 550 of the donors, sequences lacking an unambiguous match to a single V gene segment were excluded. An earlier analysis of a few hundred of the donors classified V segments as functional when productive rearrangements were above 56.7% and as segregating when the standard deviation between donors was above 5%. A statistical classification framework was developed to diagnose cytomegalovirus status using the catalog of TCR beta chain sequences. In a later analysis, V and J genes were assigned by comparing TCR nucleotide sequences against IMGT/GENE-DB human TR gene sequences. The TCRdist pipeline was used in a later analysis to assign CDR3 sequences and most-parsimonious VDJ recombination scenarios. In a later analysis, every TCR beta chain was defined by the combination of its CDR3 amino acid sequence and its V-gene family, and reads without a unique V-gene family were dropped. In a later analysis, some 600 highly shared, low-generation-probability nucleotide sequences were removed to address suspected cross-contamination and a sequencing artifact. In a later analysis, a clonal expansion index was calculated for each public chain from normalized within-repertoire ranks of inferred template counts. A later analysis computed generation probabilities with a VDJ recombination model fitted to out-of-frame rearrangements, and checked the results against IGoR. In a later analysis, TCR-TCR, TCR-HLA and TCR-CMV co-occurrence was scored with hypergeometric tests, and a repertoire-size bias correction was applied to TCR pairs. False discovery rates were estimated in a later analysis by permuting HLA or CMV assignments 20 times. In a later analysis, co-occurring TCRs were grouped with DBSCAN, and TCRdist sequence similarity was added when clustering was performed within HLA-allele-positive subsets. Co-occurrence clustering excluded repertoires with fewer than 30,000 or more than 120,000 public chains, plus five with anomalous nucleotide sharing. TCRdb re-hosts the immuneACCESS table, in-frame sequences only. Its copies lack some clones; in the studies checked, an unresolved V gene accounts for under half of them, and the cause for the rest is not known. The DNA was the basis for D and trimming; V, J and clone size are from that table. For this sample there are under 75,000 clones; just under 75% appear just once. Of the sample, approximately 10% is held by the ten largest clones.

Per the germline V gene, SGHRS is the CDR1 and YFSETQ is the CDR2. The CDR3, cysteine through phenylalanine, is 13 amino acids long. Only the CDR3 portion is preserved as DNA: 39 bases, with reading frame beginning at the first base. The junction carries 7 bases between V and J, which are trimmed by 3 bases and 0 bases respectively. There are a few counts of this clone. The specificity of this receptor is unknown. Base qualities were left out, and no much larger clone turns up one base away. The cohort was made up of under 800 healthy bone marrow donors. All cohort members were sampled while nominally healthy, although unrecorded immune exposures were likely present. Of the 666 cohort members, roughly 290 had a positive CMV serostatus and about 360 had a negative one, while no CMV serostatus was recorded for the donor. A peripheral blood sample was provided by each donor, and peripheral blood mononuclear cells were used for TCR beta sequencing. The Qiagen DNeasy Blood Extraction Kit was used to extract genomic DNA from the blood cell samples.

Material: PBMCs. The sequence links TRBV5-1 to TRBJ2-7; the D segment could be TRBD2, given 6 matching bases. This TCR derives from a human donor in good health. Read as DNA, the sequence is TGCGCCAGCAGCTCGGACTACTCCTACGAGCAGTACTTC. This sequence encodes CASSSDYSYEQYF.